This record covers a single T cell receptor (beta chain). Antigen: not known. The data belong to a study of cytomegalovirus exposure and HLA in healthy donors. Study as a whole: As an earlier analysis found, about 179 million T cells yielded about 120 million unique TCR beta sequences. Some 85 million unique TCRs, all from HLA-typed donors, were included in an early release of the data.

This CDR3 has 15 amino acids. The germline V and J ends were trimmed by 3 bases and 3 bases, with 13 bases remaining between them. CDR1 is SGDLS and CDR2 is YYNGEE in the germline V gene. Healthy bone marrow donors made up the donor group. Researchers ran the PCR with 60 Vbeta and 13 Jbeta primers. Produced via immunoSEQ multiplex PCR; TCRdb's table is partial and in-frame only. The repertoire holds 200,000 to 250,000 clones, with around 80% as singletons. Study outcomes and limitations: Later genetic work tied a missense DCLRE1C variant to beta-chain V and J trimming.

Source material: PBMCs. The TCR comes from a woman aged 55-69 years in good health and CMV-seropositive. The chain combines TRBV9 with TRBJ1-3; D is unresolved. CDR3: CASSALEGGGNTIYF. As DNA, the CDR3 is TGTGCCAGCAGCGCCCTTGAGGGCGGTGGAAACACCATATATTTT.